The present T cell receptor (beta chain) was sequenced within a study of identical twins. TCRdb re-called the 5' RACE reads through MiXCR, storing one row per CDR3 protein. Of around 650,000 distinct CDR3 sequences detected, just over 7% appear once; the ten largest clones hold approximately 1.5%. The CDR3 runs to 15 residues. Trimming at V came to 7 bases and at J to 5 bases, leaving 9 bases not matched to a gene. Germline CDR1 and CDR2: MNHNS and SASEGT. These same data were also listed under a study on yellow fever vaccine responses in identical twins.

This TCR was recovered from a woman between 18 and 29 years old in good health. The sequencing sample was made of PBMCs. The gene calls are TRBV6-1 and TRBJ2-5, with 11 bases that match TRBD2. The chain's CDR3 is CASTPLAGGMETQYF. In nucleotides, the CDR3 is TGTGCCAGCACCCCCCTAGCGGGGGGTATGGAGACCCAGTACTTC.